This T cell receptor beta chain was retrieved from a study of blood T cell repertoires in COVID-19. Study in general: In each case, the material was cDNA or gDNA derived from T cells, B-cell-depleted T cells, or PBMCs.

The CDR3 loop spans 16 amino acids. Germline V gene data show CDR1 as SGHRS and CDR2 as YFSETQ. Losses at the gene ends were 3 bases for V and 0 bases for J; bases not matched to a gene: 8. The assay was immunoSEQ multiplex PCR, and TCRdb's table has in-frame clones only and misses some. The data contain 240,000 or so clones, around 87% of them singletons. V and J are TRBV5-1 and TRBJ1-1, with 7 bases matching TRBD1. Sequencing was done on a sample of peripheral blood. The TCR originated in a woman under 40 who had recovered from COVID-19. The CDR3 region has the DNA TGCGCCAGCAGCTCCTGGGACAGCCAGATGAACACTGAAGCTTTCTTT. Translation gives CASSSWDSQMNTEAFF. Complete variable domain (other parts from reference TRBV5-1 and TRBJ1-1): KAGVTQTPRYLIKTRGQQVTLSCSPISGHRSVSWYQQTPGQGLQFLFEYFSETQRNKGNFPGRFSGRQFSNSRSEMNVSTLELGDSALYLCASSSWDSQMNTEAFFGQGTRLTVV.